This T cell receptor (beta chain) was captured by sequencing in a study of T cell responses to AZD1222 COVID-19 vaccine. Libraries were prepared by immunoSEQ multiplex PCR; TCRdb keeps only in-frame clonotypes and omits some of them. The table shows about 140,000 clones, with 80% to 90% occurring only once. V was pared by 6 bases and J by 2 bases, with 11 bases between. The germline V gene has CDR1 SNHLY and CDR2 FYNNEI. The CDR3 length is 14 residues. The specimen comprised peripheral blood, sampled on day 0 of AZD1222 vaccination. This clonotype was sampled from an adult in good health. The chain joins TRBV2 to TRBJ1-3; D may be TRBD1 (6 bases). The CDR3 reads CASSDWTAGNTIYF. The CDR3 nucleotides read TGTGCCAGCAGCGACTGGACAGCTGGAAACACCATATATTTT.